These 9 T cell receptor beta chains were all obtained from the same sample, sequenced in a study of graft-versus-host responses after intestinal transplantation. Sequencing was performed with immunoSEQ multiplex PCR; in TCRdb, only in-frame clones are kept and a portion is missing. The sample records 50,000 or so clones, more than 75% being singletons. Sequenced material: PBMCs, taken approximately four months after intestinal transplantation. These receptors were obtained from a human patient who received an intestinal transplant, so some T cells may come from the graft donor.

This sequence joins TRBV28 and TRBJ1-6, with D possibly matching TRBD1 (5 bases). CDR1 and CDR2 (germline): MDHEN, SYDVKM. This CDR3 spans 14 amino acids. Trimming took off 9 bases at V and 0 bases at J, with 9 bases between the two ends. For the CDR3, the DNA is TGTGCCAGTGAGGGGTCCTCCTATAATTCACCCCTCCACTTT. As protein: CASEGSSYNSPLHF.

V gene TRBV18 combines with J gene TRBJ1-2, with no clear D. Looked up from germline, CDR1 is KGHSH and CDR2 is LQKENI. CDR3 size: 16 residues. Trimming removed 3 bases from V and 5 bases from J, with 19 bases in between. Here the CDR3 reads CASSPKSSHPGYGYTF. In DNA, the CDR3 is TGTGCCAGCTCACCTAAGTCCTCCCACCCTGGATATGGCTACACCTTC.

The CDR3 protein is CASSPPGLTHEQFF. The CDR3 DNA sequence: TGTGCCAGCAGCCCGCCCGGACTCACGCATGAGCAGTTCTTC. This rearrangement joins TRBV7-9 to TRBJ2-1; a possible D gene is TRBD2 (5 bases). V shed 5 bases and J shed 8 bases, with 16 bases lying between them. This CDR3 region has 14 residues. Germline CDR1 is SEHNR and CDR2 is FQNEAQ (reference sequence).

The rearrangement links TRBV15 to TRBJ2-1; D may be TRBD1 or TRBD2 (7 bases each). CDR3 size: 15 residues. V was pared by 5 bases and J by 9 bases, with 20 bases between. Looked up from germline, CDR1 is LNHNV and CDR2 is YYDKDF (reference sequence). CDR3: CATSPGGVRVGEQFF. CDR3 coding DNA: TGTGCCACCAGCCCAGGGGGGGTTCGTGTTGGTGAGCAGTTCTTC.

The chain links TRBV7-3 to TRBJ1-2, with no clear D. Germline CDR1 is SGHTA and CDR2 is FQGTGA. The CDR3 runs 14 residues. Between the trimmed V and J ends, which lost 5 bases and 4 bases, there was a span of 14 bases. The DNA of the CDR3 is TGTGCCAGCAGCCTAGGGAGGGCCCCCTATGGCTACACCTTC. As protein: CASSLGRAPYGYTF.

The chain couples TRBV4-2 to TRBJ1-1; D ambiguous. V lost 0 bases and J 1 base, leaving 12 bases between the germline ends. The CDR3 consists of 16 residues. The germline gives CDR1 LGHNA, CDR2 YNFKEQ. CDR3 amino acids: CASSQDRGGGNTEAFF. CDR3 sequence (DNA): TGTGCCAGCAGCCAAGATCGAGGAGGAGGGAACACTGAAGCTTTCTTT.

The chain recombines TRBV19 with TRBJ1-4, with 7 bases lining up with TRBD1. Germline V lookup: CDR1 LNHDA, CDR2 SQIVND (reference sequence). This CDR3 contains 10 residues. Losses at the gene ends were 7 bases for V and 16 bases for J; bases not matched to a gene: 6. CDR3 DNA: TGTGCCAGTATGGCAGGGGGTCCGTTTTTT. Protein: CASMAGGPFF.

This rearrangement joins TRBV25-1 to TRBJ2-3; 7 bases are shared with TRBD2. The CDR3 contains 15 residues. J gave up 0 bases and V 4 bases, and 4 bases lay outside the gene matches. Germline-derived CDR1 and CDR2 are MGHDK and SYGVNS. The CDR3, as DNA: TGTGCCAGCAGTGGAGCTAGCGGAAGCACAGATACGCAGTATTTT. Residues: CASSGASGSTDTQYF.

This chain connects TRBV2 to TRBJ2-3; D ambiguous. The CDR3 sequence is 14 residues long. The germline V and J ends were trimmed by 5 bases and 3 bases, with 12 bases remaining between them. Germline loops: CDR1 SNHLY, CDR2 FYNNEI. CDR3 sequence reads: CASSQQGSTDTQYF. CDR3 sequence (DNA): TGTGCCAGCAGTCAACAAGGAAGTACAGATACGCAGTATTTT.